This T cell receptor (beta chain) was profiled in a study of cytomegalovirus exposure and HLA in healthy donors. The study's findings and limits: About 87% or about 30% of the time was how often most TCR beta V segments were productive, according to an earlier analysis. Usually a TCR sequence was rare, but some public TCRs were found in many donors. Later analysis demonstrated an association between a missense DCLRE1C variant and TCR beta V- and J-gene trimming.

PCR amplification relied on 60 Vbeta primers (plus 13 Jbeta primers). Only in-frame clones appear in the TCRdb table, and some are missing; sequencing was by immunoSEQ multiplex PCR. The repertoire consists of 150,000 or so clones, with about three quarters occurring once and the leading ten covering under 9%. Comment on this clone: What it binds is unknown.

Germline CDR1 reads SEHNR; CDR2 reads FQNEAQ (reference sequence). J was trimmed by 4 bases and V by 4 bases; bases with no gene match: 1. The CDR3 sequence is 14 residues long. This clonotype originated in a woman in her thirties or forties in good health and CMV-seropositive. Sequencing was done on a sample of PBMCs. V is TRBV7-9 and J is TRBJ1-4; 9 bases align to TRBD1. The CDR3 reads CASSWGQGNEKLFF. DNA for the CDR3: TGTGCCAGCAGCTGGGGACAGGGTAATGAAAAACTGTTTTTT.